Here is one TCR beta chain with its context. The antigen remains undetermined. This sample is part of a study of T cell responses to AZD1222 COVID-19 vaccine. J lost 3 bases, V lost 3 bases, and 4 bases had no gene match. CDR3 length equals 15 residues. Germline V gives CDR1 SGHNT, CDR2 YENEEA. Points from the study as a whole: Recipients of AZD1222 seropositive at baseline numbered only 5 to 7. It was only after the peak T cell response that any repertoires were sampled.

Some clones are missing from TCRdb's copy, which holds only in-frame ones; the method was immunoSEQ multiplex PCR. The sample carries 100,000 to 150,000 clones, roughly 90% recorded once. The clonotype comes from an adult in good health. The chain joins TRBV11-3 to TRBJ2-3; 9 positions match TRBD2. The sequences come from peripheral blood, collected on day 0 of MenACWY control vaccination. CDR3 residues: CASSLREGYTDTQYF. In nucleotides, the CDR3 is TGTGCCAGCAGCTTGCGGGAGGGCTATACAGATACGCAGTATTTT.